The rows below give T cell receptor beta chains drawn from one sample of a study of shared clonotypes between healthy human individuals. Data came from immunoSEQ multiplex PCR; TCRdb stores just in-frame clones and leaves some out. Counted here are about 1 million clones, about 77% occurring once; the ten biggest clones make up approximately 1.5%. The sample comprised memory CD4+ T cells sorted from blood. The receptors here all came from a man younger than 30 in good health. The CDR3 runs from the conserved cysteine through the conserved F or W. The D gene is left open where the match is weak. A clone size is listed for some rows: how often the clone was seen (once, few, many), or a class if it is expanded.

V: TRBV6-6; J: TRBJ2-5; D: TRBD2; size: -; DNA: TGTGCCAGCAGTTACTCGGCTAGCGGCAGGGTAGAGACCCAGTACTTC; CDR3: CASSYSASGRVETQYF
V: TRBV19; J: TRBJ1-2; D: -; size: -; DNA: TGTGCCAGTAGTACACCCCTCTCGGGAGCTATAGGCTACACCTTC; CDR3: CASSTPLSGAIGYTF
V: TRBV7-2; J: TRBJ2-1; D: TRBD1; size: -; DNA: TGTGCCAGCAGCTTAGTATCAGGGGGCATTTACAATGAGCAGTTCTTC; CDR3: CASSLVSGGIYNEQFF
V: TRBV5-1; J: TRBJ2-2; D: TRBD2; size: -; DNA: TGCGCCAGCAGCTTGGAGTTTAGCGGGAAGACGAACGGGGAGCTGTTTTTT; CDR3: CASSLEFSGKTNGELFF
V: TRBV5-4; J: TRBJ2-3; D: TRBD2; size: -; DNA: TGTGCCAGCAGCACTGGACTAGCGGGAGGGCCCGGCACAGATACGCAGTATTTT; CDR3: CASSTGLAGGPGTDTQYF
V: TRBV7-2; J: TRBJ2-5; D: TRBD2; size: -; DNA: TGTGCCAGCAGCTTAGGACTAGCGGGAGTAAGTGAGACCCAGTACTTC; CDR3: CASSLGLAGVSETQYF
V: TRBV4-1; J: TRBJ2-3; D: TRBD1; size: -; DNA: TGCGCCAGCAGCCAAGTTTGGGGACAGGGGCCACCCACAGATACGCAGTATTTT; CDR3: CASSQVWGQGPPTDTQYF
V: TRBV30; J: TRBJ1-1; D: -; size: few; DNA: TGTGCCTGGAGTAAAGGACTTAACACTGAAGCTTTCTTT; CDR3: CAWSKGLNTEAFF
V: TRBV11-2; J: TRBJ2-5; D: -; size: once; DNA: TGTGCCAGCAGCTTAGATGGGGTGGGGAGCCAAGAGACCCAGTACTTC; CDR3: CASSLDGVGSQETQYF
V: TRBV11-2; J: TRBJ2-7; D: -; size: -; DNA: TGTGCCAGCAAATCGGACTACCTAGGGTACGAGCAGTACTTC; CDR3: CASKSDYLGYEQYF
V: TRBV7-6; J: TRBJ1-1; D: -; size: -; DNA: TGTGCCAGCAGCTTAGGGGTCGGGGACTTAAACACTGAAGCTTTCTTT; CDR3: CASSLGVGDLNTEAFF
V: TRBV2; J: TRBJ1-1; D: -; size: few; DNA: TGTGCCAGCAGTTTCAAAACTAACACTGAAGCTTTCTTT; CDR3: CASSFKTNTEAFF
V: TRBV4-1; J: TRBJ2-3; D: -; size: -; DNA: TGCGCCAGCGGAGGGAGGAGCACAGATACGCAGTATTTT; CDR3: CASGGRSTDTQYF
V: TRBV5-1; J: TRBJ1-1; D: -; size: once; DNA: TGCGCCAGCAGCTTGGAAACCGCGGTCCTGAACACTGAAGCTTTCTTT; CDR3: CASSLETAVLNTEAFF
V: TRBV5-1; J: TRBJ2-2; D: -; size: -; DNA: TGCGCCAGCAGGGATTACACCGGGGAGCTGTTTTTT; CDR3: CASRDYTGELFF
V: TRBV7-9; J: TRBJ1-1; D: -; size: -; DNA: TGTGCCAGCAGACCAGAAGGTGAAGCTTTCTTT; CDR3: CASRPEGEAFF
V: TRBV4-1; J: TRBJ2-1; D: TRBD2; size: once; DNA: TGCGCCAGCAGCCCTAGGACTAGCGGATACAACAATGAGCAGTTCTTC; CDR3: CASSPRTSGYNNEQFF
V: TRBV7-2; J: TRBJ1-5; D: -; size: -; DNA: TGTGCCAGCAGCTTAGGGAAGAACGGGCCCCAGCATTTT; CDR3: CASSLGKNGPQHF
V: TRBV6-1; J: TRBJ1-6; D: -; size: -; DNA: TGTGCCAGCAGCGACAGGAGCTCCTATAATTCACCCCTCCACTTT; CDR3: CASSDRSSYNSPLHF
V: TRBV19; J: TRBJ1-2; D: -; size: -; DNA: TGTGCCAGTAGTCGGCCAGCCGACTTCTATGGCTACACCTTC; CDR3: CASSRPADFYGYTF
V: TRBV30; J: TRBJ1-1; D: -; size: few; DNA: TGTGCCTGGGGTGGTGGGCAGTCCATGAACACTGAAGCTTTCTTT; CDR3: CAWGGGQSMNTEAFF
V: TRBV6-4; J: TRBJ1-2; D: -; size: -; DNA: TGTGCCAGCAGTGACGTCGGGACGGGAGGACGAACCTTC; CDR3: CASSDVGTGGRTF
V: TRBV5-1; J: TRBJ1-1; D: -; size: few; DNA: TGCGCCAGCAGAGACTCTGGGGCCCTGAACACTGAAGCTTTCTTT; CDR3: CASRDSGALNTEAFF
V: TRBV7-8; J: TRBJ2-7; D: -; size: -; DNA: TGTGCCAGCAGCCTCCAGGGGTTACCCTACGAGCAGTACTTC; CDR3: CASSLQGLPYEQYF
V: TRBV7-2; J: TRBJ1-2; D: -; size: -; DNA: TGTGCCAGCAGCTTCAATGGGGGTGGCTATGGCTACACCTTC; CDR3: CASSFNGGGYGYTF
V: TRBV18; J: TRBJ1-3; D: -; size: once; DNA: TGTGCCAGCTCACCCGGACAGTACTCTGGAAACACCATATATTTT; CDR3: CASSPGQYSGNTIYF
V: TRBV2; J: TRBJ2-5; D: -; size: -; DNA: TGTGCCAGCAACAGGGTGGGGGAGACCCAGTACTTC; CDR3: CASNRVGETQYF
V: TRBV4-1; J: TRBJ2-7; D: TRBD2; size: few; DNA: TGCGCCAGCAGCCAACTAGGACTAGCCCAAATAAGGTCTAACGAGCAGTACTTC; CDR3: CASSQLGLAQIRSNEQYF
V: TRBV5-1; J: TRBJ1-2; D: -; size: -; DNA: TGCGCCAGCAGCCGGGTCCCGGGGTATGGCTACACCTTC; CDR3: CASSRVPGYGYTF
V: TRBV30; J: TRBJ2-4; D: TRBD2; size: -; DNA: TGTGCCTGGAGGGCAGGGAGGGACATTCAGTACTTC; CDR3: CAWRAGRDIQYF
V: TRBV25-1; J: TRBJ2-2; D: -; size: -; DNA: TGTGCCAGCAGTGATTTAGACAGCTCCACCGGGGAGCTGTTTTTT; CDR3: CASSDLDSSTGELFF